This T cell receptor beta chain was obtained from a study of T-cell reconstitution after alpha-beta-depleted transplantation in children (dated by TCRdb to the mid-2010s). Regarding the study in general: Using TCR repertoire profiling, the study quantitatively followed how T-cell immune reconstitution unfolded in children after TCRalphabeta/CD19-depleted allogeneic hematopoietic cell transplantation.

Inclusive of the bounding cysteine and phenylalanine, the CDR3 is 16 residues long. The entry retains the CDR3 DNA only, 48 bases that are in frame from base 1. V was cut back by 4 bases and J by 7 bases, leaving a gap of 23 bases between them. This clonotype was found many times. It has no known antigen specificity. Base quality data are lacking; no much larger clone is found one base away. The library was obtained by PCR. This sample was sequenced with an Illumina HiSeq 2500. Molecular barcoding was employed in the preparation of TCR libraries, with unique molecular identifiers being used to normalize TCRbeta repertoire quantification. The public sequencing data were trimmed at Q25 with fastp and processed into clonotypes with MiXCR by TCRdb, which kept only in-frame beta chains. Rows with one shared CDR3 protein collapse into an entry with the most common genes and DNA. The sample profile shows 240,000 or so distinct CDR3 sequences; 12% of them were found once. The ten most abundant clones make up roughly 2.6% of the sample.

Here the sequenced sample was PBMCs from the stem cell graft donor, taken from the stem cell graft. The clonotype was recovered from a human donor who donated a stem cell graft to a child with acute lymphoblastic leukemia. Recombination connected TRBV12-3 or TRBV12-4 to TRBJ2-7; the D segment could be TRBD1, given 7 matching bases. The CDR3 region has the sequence CASSSSRDRQREEQYF. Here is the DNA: TGTGCCAGCAGTTCCTCCCGGGACAGACAACGGGAGGAGCAGTACTTC.